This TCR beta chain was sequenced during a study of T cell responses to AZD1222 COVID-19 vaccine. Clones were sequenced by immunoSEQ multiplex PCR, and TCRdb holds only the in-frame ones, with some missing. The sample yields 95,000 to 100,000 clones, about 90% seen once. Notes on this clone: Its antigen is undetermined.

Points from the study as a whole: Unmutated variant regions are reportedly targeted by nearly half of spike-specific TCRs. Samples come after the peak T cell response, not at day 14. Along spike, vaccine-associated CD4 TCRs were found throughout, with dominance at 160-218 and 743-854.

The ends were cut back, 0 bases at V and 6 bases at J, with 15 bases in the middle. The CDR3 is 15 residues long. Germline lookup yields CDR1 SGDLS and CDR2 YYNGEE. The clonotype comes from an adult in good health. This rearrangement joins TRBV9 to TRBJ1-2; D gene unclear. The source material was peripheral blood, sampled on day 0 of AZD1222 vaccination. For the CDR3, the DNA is TGTGCCAGCAGCGTAGAGGCCTCCCCGGCCGATGGCTACACCTTC. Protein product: CASSVEASPADGYTF.